These T cell receptor beta chains were read from a single sample in a study of cytomegalovirus exposure and HLA in healthy donors. Only in-frame clones appear in the TCRdb table, and some are missing; sequencing was by immunoSEQ multiplex PCR. The sample includes tens of thousands of clones, roughly four fifths of them seen just once. The sample was PBMCs. The origin of the receptors is a woman in her thirties in good health and CMV-seropositive. Both conserved end residues are trimmed from each CDR3. A D gene is named only where the DNA matches it firmly.

D: -
V: TRBV4-1
CDR3: ASSQETQLNTEAF

D: -
V: TRBV5-5
CDR3: ASSSHPGGTYEQY

D: -
V: TRBV5-8
CDR3: ASSSRQRNTGELF

D: -
V: TRBV6-4
CDR3: ASSVIHGENEQF

D: -
V: TRBV7-2
CDR3: ASSPYTDTQY

D: TRBD2
V: TRBV11-2
CDR3: ASNLAGGRENEQF

D: TRBD1
V: TRBV5-1
CDR3: ASSSQGAENTEAF

D: TRBD1
V: TRBV28
CDR3: ASSYLGTAQETQY

D: TRBD2
V: TRBV4-3
CDR3: ASSHGQYGRAVTDTQY

D: -
V: TRBV9
CDR3: ASSISGGSGNTIY

D: TRBD2
V: TRBV5-6
CDR3: ASSSRTRGWAAQY

D: -
V: TRBV7-6
CDR3: ASSLGGELGEQY

D: -
V: TRBV15
CDR3: ATSREFGSYEQY

D: -
V: TRBV11-2
CDR3: ASSRGGFGGLEQF

D: -
V: TRBV5-4
CDR3: ASSFLEGAGANVLT

D: -
V: TRBV30
CDR3: AWSAPRLPTEAF

D: TRBD1
V: TRBV28
CDR3: ASSLLWDRVNEQF

D: -
V: TRBV5-1
CDR3: ASRGANYGYT

D: TRBD1
V: TRBV6-4
CDR3: ASSDPGTGVISNQPQH

D: TRBD1
V: TRBV4-1
CDR3: ASSHTTGGSNQPQH

D: -
V: TRBV6-6
CDR3: ASIEGDTEAF

D: TRBD1
V: TRBV27
CDR3: ASSQYGQGAGIHAYQPQH

D: TRBD2
V: TRBV30
CDR3: AWNQRTSGSSQF

D: -
V: TRBV6-5
CDR3: ASRARRGEKLF

D: -
V: TRBV9
CDR3: ASSPHRGGNEQY

D: -
V: TRBV28
CDR3: ASSLGQNYGYT

D: -
V: TRBV10-2
CDR3: ASGQRPQETQY

D: -
V: TRBV25-1
CDR3: ASSDLFHEQF

D: TRBD1
V: TRBV28
CDR3: ASRPQGALNYGYT

D: -
V: TRBV2
CDR3: ASTGGGGTEAF

D: -
V: TRBV28
CDR3: ASSPSGTNNQPQH

D: TRBD1
V: TRBV29-1
CDR3: SVGDRGYEQY

D: TRBD2
V: TRBV28
CDR3: ASSILADTQY

D: TRBD1
V: TRBV6-1
CDR3: ASSEGAGGYPGTEAF

D: TRBD2
V: TRBV6-5
CDR3: ASRMRLAGLYEQY

D: TRBD1
V: TRBV30
CDR3: AWSAEGTGETNTEAF

D: -
V: TRBV30
CDR3: AWSPRSNQPQH

D: TRBD1
V: TRBV29-1
CDR3: SVGDRGTNTEAF

D: TRBD1
V: TRBV25-1
CDR3: ASRRDRQPQH

D: -
V: TRBV7-9
CDR3: ASSLAEVQGSETQY

D: -
V: TRBV5-1
CDR3: ASSLAGATNSEQY

D: -
V: TRBV6-4
CDR3: ASSDSQGTDTQY

D: -
V: TRBV29-1
CDR3: SMAGTIAKNIQY

D: -
V: TRBV10-3
CDR3: AISEPYSNQPQH

D: TRBD2
V: TRBV5-4
CDR3: ASSAGVDTGELF

D: -
V: TRBV21-1
CDR3: ASSKADGTRSYEQY